This T cell receptor (beta chain) was recovered during a study of blood T cells in healthy people across ages. PCR was performed a second time for 7 to 11 cycles using a sample-barcoded 5' primer and a J-beta primer mix. Samples each returned at least 3 million CDR3-containing paired-end reads. TCRdb ran MiXCR on the 5' RACE reads and lists one entry per CDR3 protein. This table holds 800,000 to 950,000 distinct CDR3 sequences, about 28% found once. This clonotype occurred a few times. This CDR3 has 16 amino acids. CDR1 and CDR2 from the germline V gene are MDHEN and SYDVKM. V was shortened by 5 bases and J by 3 bases, with 19 bases between the two germline ends. These data also featured in a second study, about T cells of mothers and their children.

This chain uses TRBV28 with TRBJ1-2; D not certain. Sequencing used blood. This clonotype originated in a woman aged 40 to 49 in good health. The CDR3: CASSPRGVPGDYGYTF. The CDR3 region has the DNA TGTGCCAGCAGTCCAAGAGGCGTACCAGGAGACTATGGCTACACCTTC.